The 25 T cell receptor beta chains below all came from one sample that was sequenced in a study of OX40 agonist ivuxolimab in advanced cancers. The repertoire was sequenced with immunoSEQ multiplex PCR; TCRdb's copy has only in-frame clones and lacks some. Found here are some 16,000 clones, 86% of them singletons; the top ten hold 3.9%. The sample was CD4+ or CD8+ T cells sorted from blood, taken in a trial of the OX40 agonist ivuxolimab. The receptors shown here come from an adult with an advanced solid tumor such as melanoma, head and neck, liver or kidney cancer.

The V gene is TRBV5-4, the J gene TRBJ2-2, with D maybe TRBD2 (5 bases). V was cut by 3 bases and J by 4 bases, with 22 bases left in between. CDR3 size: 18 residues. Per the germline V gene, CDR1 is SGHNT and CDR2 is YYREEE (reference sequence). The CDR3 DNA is TGTGCCAGCAGCTATAATGATTTCAGAGGGTTGAGCACCGGGGAGCTGTTTTTT. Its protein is CASSYNDFRGLSTGELFF.

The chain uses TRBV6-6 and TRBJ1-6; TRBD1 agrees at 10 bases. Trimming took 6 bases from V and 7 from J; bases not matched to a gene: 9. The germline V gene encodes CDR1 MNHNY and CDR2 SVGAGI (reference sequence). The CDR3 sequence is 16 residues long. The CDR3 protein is CASSSRQGATNSPLHF. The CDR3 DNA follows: TGTGCCAGCAGCTCGAGACAGGGGGCAACGAATTCACCCCTCCACTTT.

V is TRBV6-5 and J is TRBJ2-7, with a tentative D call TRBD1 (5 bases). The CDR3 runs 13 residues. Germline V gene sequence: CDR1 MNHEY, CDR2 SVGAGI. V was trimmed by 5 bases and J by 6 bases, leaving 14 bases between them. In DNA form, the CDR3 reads TGTGCCAGCAGTCAAGGGTGGGGCTTCGAGCAGTACTTC. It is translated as CASSQGWGFEQYF.

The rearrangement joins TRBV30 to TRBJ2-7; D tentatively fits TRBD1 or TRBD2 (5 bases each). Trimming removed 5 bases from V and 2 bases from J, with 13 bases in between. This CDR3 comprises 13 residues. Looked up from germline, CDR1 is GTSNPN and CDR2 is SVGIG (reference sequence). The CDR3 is CAWGQGVPYEQYF. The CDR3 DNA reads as TGTGCCTGGGGGCAGGGAGTCCCCTACGAGCAGTACTTC.

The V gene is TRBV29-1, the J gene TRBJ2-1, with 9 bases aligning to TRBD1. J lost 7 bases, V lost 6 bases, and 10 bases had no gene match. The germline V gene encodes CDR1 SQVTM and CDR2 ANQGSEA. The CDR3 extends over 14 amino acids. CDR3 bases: TGCAGCGTCTTTGTAGGGACAGGGATAAATGAGCAGTTCTTC. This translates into CSVFVGTGINEQFF.

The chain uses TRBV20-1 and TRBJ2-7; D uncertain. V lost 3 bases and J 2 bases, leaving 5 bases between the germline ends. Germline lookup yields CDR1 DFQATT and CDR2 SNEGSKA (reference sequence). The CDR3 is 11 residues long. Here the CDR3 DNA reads TGCAGTGCTAGCGAGACCTACGAGCAGTACTTC. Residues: CSASETYEQYF.

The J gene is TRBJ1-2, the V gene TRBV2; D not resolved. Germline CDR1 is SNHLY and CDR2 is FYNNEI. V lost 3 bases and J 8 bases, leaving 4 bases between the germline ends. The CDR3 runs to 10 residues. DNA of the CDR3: TGTGCCAGCAGTGATAGGGGCTACACCTTC. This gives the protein CASSDRGYTF.

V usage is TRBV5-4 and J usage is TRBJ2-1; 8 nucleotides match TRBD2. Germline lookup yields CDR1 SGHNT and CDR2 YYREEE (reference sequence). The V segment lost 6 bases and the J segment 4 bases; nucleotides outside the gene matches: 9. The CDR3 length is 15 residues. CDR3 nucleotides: TGTGCCAGCACCACCGCGGGAGGACGTTACAATGAGCAGTTCTTC. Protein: CASTTAGGRYNEQFF.

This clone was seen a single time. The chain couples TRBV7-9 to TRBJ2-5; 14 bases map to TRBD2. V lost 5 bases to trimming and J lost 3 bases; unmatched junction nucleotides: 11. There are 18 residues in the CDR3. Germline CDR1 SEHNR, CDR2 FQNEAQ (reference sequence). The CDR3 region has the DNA TGTGCCAGCAGCACCCCGGGACTAGCGGGAGCGTGGAAAGAGACCCAGTACTTC. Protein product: CASSTPGLAGAWKETQYF.

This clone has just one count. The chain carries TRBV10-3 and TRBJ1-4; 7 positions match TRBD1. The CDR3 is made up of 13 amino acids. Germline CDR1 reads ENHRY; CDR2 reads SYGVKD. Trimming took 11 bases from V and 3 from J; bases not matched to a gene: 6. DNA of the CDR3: TGTGCCGCCAGGGGGGAAGCTAATGAAAAACTGTTTTTT. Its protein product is CAARGEANEKLFF.

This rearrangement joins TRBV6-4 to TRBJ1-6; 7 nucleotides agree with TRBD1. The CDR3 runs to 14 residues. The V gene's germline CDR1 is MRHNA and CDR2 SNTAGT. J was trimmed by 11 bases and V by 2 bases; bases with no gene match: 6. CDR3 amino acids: CASSDGRGIAPLHF. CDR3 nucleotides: TGTGCCAGCAGTGACGGCAGGGGGATAGCACCCCTCCACTTT.

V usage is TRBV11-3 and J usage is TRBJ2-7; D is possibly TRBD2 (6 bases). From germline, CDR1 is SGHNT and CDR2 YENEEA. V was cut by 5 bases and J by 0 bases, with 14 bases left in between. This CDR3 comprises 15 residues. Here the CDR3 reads CASSPGLGSSYEQYF. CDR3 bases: TGTGCCAGCAGCCCGGGACTTGGGAGCTCCTACGAGCAGTACTTC.

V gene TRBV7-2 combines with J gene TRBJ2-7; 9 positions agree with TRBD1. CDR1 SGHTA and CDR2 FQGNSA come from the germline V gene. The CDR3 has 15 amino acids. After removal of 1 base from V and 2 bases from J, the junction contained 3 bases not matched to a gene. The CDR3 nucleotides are TGTGCCAGCAGCTTAGTTGGACAGGGGCCCTACGAGCAGTACTTC. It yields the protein CASSLVGQGPYEQYF.

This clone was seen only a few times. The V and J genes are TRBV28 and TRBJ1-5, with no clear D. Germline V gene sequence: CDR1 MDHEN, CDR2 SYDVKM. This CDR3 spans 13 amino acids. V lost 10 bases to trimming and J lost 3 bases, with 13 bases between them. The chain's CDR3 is CATSDGYNQPQHF. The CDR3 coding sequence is TGTGCCACTTCGGACGGGTACAATCAGCCCCAGCATTTT.

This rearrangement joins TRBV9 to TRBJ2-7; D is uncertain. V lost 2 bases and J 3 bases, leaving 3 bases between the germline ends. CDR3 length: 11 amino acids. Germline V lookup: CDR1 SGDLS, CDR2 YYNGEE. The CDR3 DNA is TGTGCCAGCAGCGTTGGCTACGAGCAGTACTTC. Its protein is CASSVGYEQYF. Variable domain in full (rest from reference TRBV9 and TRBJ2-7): DSGVTQTPKHLITATGQRVTLRCSPRSGDLSVYWYQQSLDQGLQFLIQYYNGEERAKGNILERFSAQQFPDLHSELNLSSLELGDSALYFCASSVGYEQYFGPGTRLTVT.

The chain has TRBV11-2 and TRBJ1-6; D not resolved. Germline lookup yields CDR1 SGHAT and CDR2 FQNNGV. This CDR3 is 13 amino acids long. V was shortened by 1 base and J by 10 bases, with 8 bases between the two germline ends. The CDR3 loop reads CASSLALESPLHF. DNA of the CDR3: TGTGCCAGCAGCTTAGCCTTAGAGTCACCCCTCCACTTT.

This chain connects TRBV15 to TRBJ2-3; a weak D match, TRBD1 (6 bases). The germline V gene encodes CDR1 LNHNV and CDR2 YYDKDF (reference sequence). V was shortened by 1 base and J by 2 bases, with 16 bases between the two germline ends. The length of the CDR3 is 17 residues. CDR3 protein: CATSRGAGTHFTDTQYF. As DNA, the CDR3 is TGTGCCACCAGCAGAGGAGCCGGGACACACTTCACAGATACGCAGTATTTT.

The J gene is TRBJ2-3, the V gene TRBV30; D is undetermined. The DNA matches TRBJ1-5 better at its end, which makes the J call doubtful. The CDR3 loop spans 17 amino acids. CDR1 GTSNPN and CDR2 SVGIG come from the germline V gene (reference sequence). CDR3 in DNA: TGTGCCTGGAGTGGCTCCGGGGTAGCGGGAGGCGGAGATACGCAGCATTTT. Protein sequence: CAWSGSGVAGGGDTQHF.

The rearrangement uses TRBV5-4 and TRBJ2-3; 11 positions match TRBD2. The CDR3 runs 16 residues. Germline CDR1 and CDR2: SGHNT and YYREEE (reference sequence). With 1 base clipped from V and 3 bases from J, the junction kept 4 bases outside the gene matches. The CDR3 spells CASSLTSGSGTDTQYF. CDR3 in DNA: TGTGCCAGCAGCTTGACTAGCGGGAGTGGTACAGATACGCAGTATTTT.

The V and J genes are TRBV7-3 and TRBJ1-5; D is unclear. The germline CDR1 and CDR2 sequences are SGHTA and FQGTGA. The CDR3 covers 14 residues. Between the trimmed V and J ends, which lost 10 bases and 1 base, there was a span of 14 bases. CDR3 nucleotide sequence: TGTGCCACCCAACGGGAGGTCAGCAATCAGCCCCAGCATTTT. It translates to CATQREVSNQPQHF.

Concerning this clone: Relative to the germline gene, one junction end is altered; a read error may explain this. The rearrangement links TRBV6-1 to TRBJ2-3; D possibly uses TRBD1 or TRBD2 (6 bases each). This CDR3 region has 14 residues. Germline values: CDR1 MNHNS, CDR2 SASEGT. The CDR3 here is CASREGGLTDTQYF. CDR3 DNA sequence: TGTGCCAGCAGAGAAGGGGGGCTCACAGATACGCAGTATTTT.

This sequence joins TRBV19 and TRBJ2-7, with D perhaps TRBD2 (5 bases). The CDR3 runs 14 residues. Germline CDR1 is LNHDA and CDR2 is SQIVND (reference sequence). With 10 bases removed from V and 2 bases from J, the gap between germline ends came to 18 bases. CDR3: CATSRGGSPYEQYF. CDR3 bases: TGTGCCACCAGTCGCGGTGGGAGTCCCTACGAGCAGTACTTC.

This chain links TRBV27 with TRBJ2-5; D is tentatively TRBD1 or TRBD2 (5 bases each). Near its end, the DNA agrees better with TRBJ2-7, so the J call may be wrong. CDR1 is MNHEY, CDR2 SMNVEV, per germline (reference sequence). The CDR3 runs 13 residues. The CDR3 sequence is CASSWDRTYEQYF. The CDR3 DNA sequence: TGTGCCAGCAGTTGGGACCGCACCTACGAGCAGTACTTC.

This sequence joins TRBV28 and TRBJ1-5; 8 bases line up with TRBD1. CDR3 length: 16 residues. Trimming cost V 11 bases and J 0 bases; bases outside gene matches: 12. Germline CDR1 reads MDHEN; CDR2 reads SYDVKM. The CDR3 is CALPGGQELSNQPQHF. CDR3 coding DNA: TGTGCCCTTCCGGGGGGACAGGAGCTTAGCAATCAGCCCCAGCATTTT.

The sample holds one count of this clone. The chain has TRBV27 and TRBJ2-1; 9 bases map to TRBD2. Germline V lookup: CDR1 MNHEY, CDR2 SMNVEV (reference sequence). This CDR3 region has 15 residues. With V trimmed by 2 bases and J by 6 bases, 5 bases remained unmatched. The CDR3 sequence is CASSLTGGGANEQFF. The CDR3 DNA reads TGTGCCAGCAGTTTAACTGGCGGGGGGGCCAATGAGCAGTTCTTC.